The rows below give T cell receptor beta chains drawn from one sample of a study of T cells in Graves' hyperthyroidism and ophthalmopathy. Via MiXCR, TCRdb re-called the multiplex PCR reads, giving one row per CDR3 protein. There are roughly 550,000 distinct CDR3 sequences in the sample; 16% occur only once, and 25% to 30% lies in the top ten. The sample comprised blood. The source is a woman in her thirties with Graves' ophthalmopathy. CDR3s include the opening cysteine and the closing phenylalanine or tryptophan. The D gene is left open where the match is weak. Only some rows state a clone size, as once, few, many or a class for expanded clones.

v_call	d_call	j_call	clone_size	cdr3_nt	cdr3_aa
TRBV4-2	TRBD2	TRBJ2-3	-	TGTGCCAGCAGCCAACGCTTAGCGGGAGGCGGAGATACGCAGTATTTT	CASSQRLAGGGDTQYF
TRBV5-1	-	TRBJ2-3	-	TGCGCCAGCAGCTTGCCCAGGGGAGCAGATACGCAGTATTTT	CASSLPRGADTQYF
TRBV6-6	TRBD2	TRBJ2-7	-	TGTGCCAGCAGTTACGTAGCGGGAGTACGGAGATCCTACGAGCAGTCCTTC	CASSYVAGVRRSYEQSF
TRBV30	TRBD1	TRBJ2-2	-	TGTGCCTGGAGTTCCATAGGGACAGATAACGGGGAGCTGTTTTTT	CAWSSIGTDNGELFF
TRBV2	TRBD2	TRBJ2-5	-	TGTGCCAGCAGTGAGTCAGCGGGAGGGATCCAAGAGACCCAGTACTTC	CASSESAGGIQETQYF
TRBV4-3	-	TRBJ1-1	few	TGCGCCAGCAGCCAATTTTGGCAGCGCAATGAAGCTTTCTTT	CASSQFWQRNEAFF
TRBV12-3/TRBV12-4	-	TRBJ2-7	few	TGTGCCAGCAGTTTCTCCTCCTCTATCTACGAGCAGTACTTC	CASSFSSSIYEQYF
TRBV27	-	TRBJ2-7	-	TGTGCCAGCAGATTCATTGGTGCCTACGAGCAGTACTTC	CASRFIGAYEQYF
TRBV20-1	TRBD2	TRBJ2-7	many	TGCAGTGCTACCCCTAGCGGGACGGTGCAGTACTTC	CSATPSGTVQYF
TRBV9	TRBD2	TRBJ2-1	-	TGTGCCAGCAGCGTAGATGCGGGAGCGGTCTATGAGCAGTTCTTC	CASSVDAGAVYEQFF
TRBV7-9	-	TRBJ2-5	few	TGTGCCAGCAGCTCAGAGGGCCCCGAGGGAGAGACCCAGTACTTC	CASSSEGPEGETQYF
TRBV4-2	-	TRBJ1-4	few	TGTGCCAGCAGTCAAGGACAGCCGGGGAATGAAAAACTGTTTTTT	CASSQGQPGNEKLFF
TRBV12-3/TRBV12-4	-	TRBJ2-1	many	TGTGCCAGCACCCCCGAGGGGTCCTACAATGAGCAGTTCTTC	CASTPEGSYNEQFF
TRBV11-2	-	TRBJ1-3	-	TGTGCCAGCAGCTTAGGGGAACGCTCTGGAAACACCATATATTTT	CASSLGERSGNTIYF
TRBV3-1	-	TRBJ1-1	many	TGTGCCAGCAGCGCCCAAGCTGAAGCTTTCTTT	CASSAQAEAFF
TRBV20-1	-	TRBJ2-5	-	TGCAGTGCTGGTAGAGGCCAGACCCAGTACTTC	CSAGRGQTQYF
TRBV4-2	-	TRBJ2-1	-	TGTGCCAGCAGCCAAGAGGGGGCTACCTACAATGAGCAGTTCTTC	CASSQEGATYNEQFF
TRBV28	-	TRBJ2-7	many	TGTGCCAGCATGGCAGCCGGAGTCCCCCACTCCTCCTACGAGCAGTACTTC	CASMAAGVPHSSYEQYF
TRBV20-1	-	TRBJ2-1	few	TGCAGTGCTAGAGATTTCGCGCCTAGCGACCCATACAATGAGCAGTTCTTC	CSARDFAPSDPYNEQFF
TRBV20-1	-	TRBJ1-5	many	TGCAGTGCTAGAGACCGGGGGGGTTATAGCAATCAGCCCCAGCATTTT	CSARDRGGYSNQPQHF
TRBV7-2	-	TRBJ2-1	few	TGTGCCAGCAGTCGGTTCGCCTACAATGAGCAGTTCTTC	CASSRFAYNEQFF
TRBV5-1	-	TRBJ2-1	few	TGCGCCAGCAGCTTGGCCCGTGGTCATGAGGTGGAGTTCTTC	CASSLARGHEVEFF
TRBV7-6	TRBD2	TRBJ2-7	-	TGTGCCAGCAGCTTAGGATTGAGGACTAGCGGGAGGGCCCCATCCTACGAGCAGTACTTC	CASSLGLRTSGRAPSYEQYF
TRBV27	TRBD2	TRBJ2-7	few	TGTGCCAGCAGTTTAGCCGGGGAGGGCTACGAGCAGTACTTC	CASSLAGEGYEQYF
TRBV7-9	-	TRBJ2-1	many	TGTGCCAGCAGCTTATGGGGGGAGGGGGATGAGCAGTTCTTC	CASSLWGEGDEQFF
TRBV27	TRBD1	TRBJ2-1	many	TGTGCCAACCGGACAGGGAGGTCGAGCTCCTACAATGAGCAGTTCTTC	CANRTGRSSSYNEQFF
TRBV9	TRBD2	TRBJ2-3	-	TGTGCCAGCAGCCCCAGTTTAGCGGGAGGGATCCACACAGATACGCAGTATTTT	CASSPSLAGGIHTDTQYF
TRBV27	-	TRBJ2-6	once	TGTGCCAGCAGTGGTCGGGGAGATGGGGCCAACGTCCTGACTTTC	CASSGRGDGANVLTF